This TCR beta chain was profiled in a study of T cell repertoires in cytomegalovirus infection. The overall study: CMV epitopes used comprised recently identified HLA-C-restricted ones and well-studied HLA-B-restricted ones. Matching HLA type and CMV infection were both indicated by public TCR beta signatures.

CDR3 size: 20 residues. Trimming removed 2 bases at V and 3 bases at J, with 27 bases between. The germline V gene encodes CDR1 SGHAT and CDR2 FQNNGV. Overall study findings and caveats: The ex vivo response was dominated by HLA-C-restricted CMV-specific TCR beta clonotypes.

Via MiXCR, TCRdb re-called the reads, giving one row per CDR3 protein. Seen here are about 270,000 distinct CDR3 sequences, about 20% observed once, and the top ten hold about 21%. In its sample, this clonotype was seen many times. The antigen is undetermined. This rearrangement joins TRBV11-2 to TRBJ2-3, with D perhaps matching TRBD2 (5 bases). The sequence was collected from a human donor in good health (CMV status not recorded). Some clones in this sample may be carry-over from other donors' samples. The sample consisted of cultured PBMCs, taken from culture after CMV antigen stimulation. The CDR3 loop reads CASSLLSPFGRRGPTDTQYF. DNA of the CDR3: TGTGCCAGCAGCTTACTTTCCCCCTTTGGAAGGAGAGGGCCTACAGATACGCAGTATTTT. Variable domain in full (rest from reference TRBV11-2 and TRBJ2-3): EAGVAQSPRYKIIEKRQSVAFWCNPISGHATLYWYQQILGQGPKLLIQFQNNGVVDDSQLPKDRFSAERLKGVDSTLKIQPAKLEDSAVYLCASSLLSPFGRRGPTDTQYFGPGTRLTVL.